This is a list of T cell receptor beta chains from one sample in a study of blood T cell repertoires in COVID-19. Using immunoSEQ multiplex PCR, the repertoire was profiled, and TCRdb retains in-frame clones only, with some absent. Here the sample spans around 200,000 clones, under 90% being singletons. Sample: peripheral blood. All receptors come from a person aged 65-85 years with COVID-19, enrolled during active disease. Both conserved end residues are part of each CDR3. The order of the fields is clone size, D gene, CDR3 length, V gene, J gene, CDR3 DNA, CDR3 protein. A D gene is named only where the DNA matches it firmly. Where a row states a size, it is once, few, many or the class of an expanded clone; other rows omit it.

abundance: once; d_gene: TRBD1; len: 14; v_gene: TRBV18; j_gene: TRBJ1-5; CDR3nt: TGTGCCAGCTCACAAACAGGGGGCGATCAGCCCCAGCATTTT; CDR3aa: CASSQTGGDQPQHF
abundance: once; d_gene: -; len: 13; v_gene: TRBV7-9; j_gene: TRBJ1-2; CDR3nt: TGTGCCAGCAGCTTGGACATTAACTATGGCTACACCTTC; CDR3aa: CASSLDINYGYTF
abundance: -; d_gene: -; len: 12; v_gene: TRBV11-2; j_gene: TRBJ2-7; CDR3nt: TGTGCCAGCGCAGCAGGGCGGGGCGAGCAGTACTTC; CDR3aa: CASAAGRGEQYF
abundance: -; d_gene: TRBD1; len: 14; v_gene: TRBV28; j_gene: TRBJ2-1; CDR3nt: TGTGCCAGCAGTTTATTCGGACAGGGCAATGAGCAGTTCTTC; CDR3aa: CASSLFGQGNEQFF
abundance: -; d_gene: -; len: 14; v_gene: TRBV5-1; j_gene: TRBJ2-7; CDR3nt: TGCGCCAGCAGCCGACCAGGAACAAGCTCCGAGCAGTACTTC; CDR3aa: CASSRPGTSSEQYF
abundance: -; d_gene: TRBD2; len: 16; v_gene: TRBV11-2; j_gene: TRBJ2-3; CDR3nt: TGTGCCAGCAGCTTAGGGCTAGCGGGAGGCACAGATACGCAGTATTTT; CDR3aa: CASSLGLAGGTDTQYF
abundance: -; d_gene: -; len: 16; v_gene: TRBV10-3; j_gene: TRBJ1-2; CDR3nt: TGTGCCATCAGGGGAGAGAGACTGCAAGCTAACTATGGCTACACCTTC; CDR3aa: CAIRGERLQANYGYTF
abundance: -; d_gene: TRBD1; len: 13; v_gene: TRBV29-1; j_gene: TRBJ2-1; CDR3nt: TGCAGCGTCCTAGGGGGACAGCATATGGAGCAGTTCTTC; CDR3aa: CSVLGGQHMEQFF
abundance: -; d_gene: TRBD2; len: 15; v_gene: TRBV20-1; j_gene: TRBJ2-7; CDR3nt: TGCAGTGCTAGTGGTCTGGGACTAGCGGACTACGAGCAGTACTTC; CDR3aa: CSASGLGLADYEQYF
abundance: -; d_gene: -; len: 11; v_gene: TRBV20-1; j_gene: TRBJ2-7; CDR3nt: TGCAGTGCATCCGGAGGATACGAGCAGTACTTC; CDR3aa: CSASGGYEQYF
abundance: -; d_gene: TRBD1; len: 15; v_gene: TRBV6-5; j_gene: TRBJ2-3; CDR3nt: TGTGCCAGTGAACAGGGGCCGGGGAACACAGATACGCAGTATTTT; CDR3aa: CASEQGPGNTDTQYF
abundance: -; d_gene: -; len: 11; v_gene: TRBV6-2/TRBV6-3; j_gene: TRBJ2-5; CDR3nt: TGTGCCAGCAGTTACGGTGAGGCCCAGTACTTC; CDR3aa: CASSYGEAQYF
abundance: -; d_gene: TRBD1; len: 15; v_gene: TRBV28; j_gene: TRBJ1-2; CDR3nt: TGTGCCAGCAGTTTATCTAGGGGGCGGGTAGGTGGCTACACCTTC; CDR3aa: CASSLSRGRVGGYTF
abundance: -; d_gene: -; len: 17; v_gene: TRBV27; j_gene: TRBJ2-3; CDR3nt: TGTGCCAGCAGTTTAAGTGGGCAGGGGATTAGGCCAGATACGCAGTATTTT; CDR3aa: CASSLSGQGIRPDTQYF
abundance: -; d_gene: -; len: 15; v_gene: TRBV28; j_gene: TRBJ1-1; CDR3nt: TGTGCCAGCAGTTTAAACAGGGTAGGGTACACTGAAGCTTTCTTT; CDR3aa: CASSLNRVGYTEAFF
abundance: few; d_gene: -; len: 16; v_gene: TRBV10-3; j_gene: TRBJ2-7; CDR3nt: TGTGCCATCAGTGAACAACTCGGGGCAGGGGGGTACGAGCAGTACTTC; CDR3aa: CAISEQLGAGGYEQYF
abundance: -; d_gene: -; len: 16; v_gene: TRBV24-1; j_gene: TRBJ2-1; CDR3nt: TGTGCCACCAGTGACCGAGCGGGCGGAATAGGCAATGAGCAGTTCTTC; CDR3aa: CATSDRAGGIGNEQFF
abundance: -; d_gene: TRBD2; len: 19; v_gene: TRBV3-1/TRBV3-2; j_gene: TRBJ2-2; CDR3nt: TGTGCCAGCAGCCGATCCGGGCGAGCGGGAGGACACTACACCGGGGAGCTGTTTTTT; CDR3aa: CASSRSGRAGGHYTGELFF
abundance: -; d_gene: -; len: 13; v_gene: TRBV6-6; j_gene: TRBJ2-1; CDR3nt: TGTGCCAGCATGGCTAGCGCCTACAATGAGCAGTTCTTC; CDR3aa: CASMASAYNEQFF
abundance: -; d_gene: -; len: 15; v_gene: TRBV7-8; j_gene: TRBJ2-5; CDR3nt: TGTGCCAGCAGCCAGAGAGTTAGCGGCCAAGAGACCCAGTACTTC; CDR3aa: CASSQRVSGQETQYF
abundance: -; d_gene: -; len: 13; v_gene: TRBV3-1/TRBV3-2; j_gene: TRBJ1-2; CDR3nt: TGTGCCAGCAGCCAAGGCGATGAGCGTGGCTACACCTTC; CDR3aa: CASSQGDERGYTF
abundance: -; d_gene: -; len: 13; v_gene: TRBV5-1; j_gene: TRBJ2-1; CDR3nt: TGCGCCAGCAGCTTGGACAGCAACAATGAGCAGTTCTTC; CDR3aa: CASSLDSNNEQFF
abundance: -; d_gene: TRBD1; len: 14; v_gene: TRBV30; j_gene: TRBJ2-7; CDR3nt: TGTGCCTGGAACGGACAGGGTCGGACCTACGAGCAGTACTTC; CDR3aa: CAWNGQGRTYEQYF
abundance: -; d_gene: -; len: 14; v_gene: TRBV11-2; j_gene: TRBJ2-2; CDR3nt: TGTGCCAGCAGCTTAGTGGGGGGCACCGGGGAGCTGTTTTTT; CDR3aa: CASSLVGGTGELFF
abundance: -; d_gene: -; len: 13; v_gene: TRBV5-4; j_gene: TRBJ1-1; CDR3nt: TGTGCCAGCAGCTCCCGCAGAAACACTGAAGCTTTCTTT; CDR3aa: CASSSRRNTEAFF
abundance: -; d_gene: -; len: 16; v_gene: TRBV18; j_gene: TRBJ1-1; CDR3nt: TGTGCCAGCTCATCCTACAAAAGACAGTTGAACACTGAAGCTTTCTTT; CDR3aa: CASSSYKRQLNTEAFF
abundance: -; d_gene: -; len: 14; v_gene: TRBV6-5; j_gene: TRBJ1-5; CDR3nt: TGTGCCAGCAGTTACGATGGCAGGGGTCAGCCCCAGCATTTT; CDR3aa: CASSYDGRGQPQHF
abundance: many; d_gene: -; len: 13; v_gene: TRBV2; j_gene: TRBJ1-1; CDR3nt: TGTGCCAGCAGAAACAGGGTTTACACTGAAGCTTTCTTT; CDR3aa: CASRNRVYTEAFF
abundance: -; d_gene: -; len: 14; v_gene: TRBV9; j_gene: TRBJ2-2; CDR3nt: TGTGCCAGCAGCGTAGGAGGAGCTACCGGGGAGCTGTTTTTT; CDR3aa: CASSVGGATGELFF
abundance: -; d_gene: -; len: 14; v_gene: TRBV5-6; j_gene: TRBJ1-6; CDR3nt: TGTGCCAGCAGCTTACCTATAGGAGGTTCACCCCTCCACTTT; CDR3aa: CASSLPIGGSPLHF
abundance: -; d_gene: -; len: 11; v_gene: TRBV5-5; j_gene: TRBJ1-4; CDR3nt: TGTGCCAGCACTACTAATGAAAAACTGTTTTTT; CDR3aa: CASTTNEKLFF
abundance: -; d_gene: -; len: 17; v_gene: TRBV11-3; j_gene: TRBJ1-2; CDR3nt: TGTGCCAGCAGCTTCCGGGGGTCGGTGCCGCGAGTGTATGGCTACACCTTC; CDR3aa: CASSFRGSVPRVYGYTF
abundance: few; d_gene: -; len: 13; v_gene: TRBV14; j_gene: TRBJ2-3; CDR3nt: TGTGCCAGCAGTCGCAGGGGCCCGGATACGCAGTATTTT; CDR3aa: CASSRRGPDTQYF
abundance: few; d_gene: TRBD2; len: 19; v_gene: TRBV27; j_gene: TRBJ2-3; CDR3nt: TGTGCCAGCAGCATAAAGCCCCCACTGACTAGCGGGAGGACAGATACGCAGTATTTT; CDR3aa: CASSIKPPLTSGRTDTQYF
abundance: -; d_gene: -; len: 13; v_gene: TRBV19; j_gene: TRBJ2-7; CDR3nt: TGTGCCAGTAGTAATACAGGGGCGGGGGAGCAGTACTTC; CDR3aa: CASSNTGAGEQYF
abundance: -; d_gene: -; len: 16; v_gene: TRBV5-6; j_gene: TRBJ2-2; CDR3nt: TGTGCCAGCAGCTTGATGCCTCCCAGGGTGGCCGGGGAGCTGTTTTTT; CDR3aa: CASSLMPPRVAGELFF
abundance: -; d_gene: -; len: 13; v_gene: TRBV5-6; j_gene: TRBJ1-4; CDR3nt: TGTGCCAGCCTCTTGCGCGGTAATGAAAAACTGTTTTTT; CDR3aa: CASLLRGNEKLFF
abundance: few; d_gene: TRBD1; len: 14; v_gene: TRBV4-3; j_gene: TRBJ1-2; CDR3nt: TGCGCCAGCAGCCAGACAGGGTTCCTATATGGCTACACCTTC; CDR3aa: CASSQTGFLYGYTF
abundance: -; d_gene: -; len: 14; v_gene: TRBV7-9; j_gene: TRBJ1-1; CDR3nt: TGTGCCAGCAGTTTCCCGGGGGGGAACACTGAAGCTTTCTTT; CDR3aa: CASSFPGGNTEAFF
abundance: -; d_gene: TRBD2; len: 17; v_gene: TRBV4-3; j_gene: TRBJ2-3; CDR3nt: TGCGCCAGCAGCGTATCGAGCGGGGGGAATAGAGATTATACGCAGTATTTT; CDR3aa: CASSVSSGGNRDYTQYF
abundance: -; d_gene: TRBD1; len: 14; v_gene: TRBV5-5; j_gene: TRBJ2-2; CDR3nt: TGTGCCAGCAGCCCGACACAGGGGATCGGGGAGCTGTTTTTT; CDR3aa: CASSPTQGIGELFF
abundance: -; d_gene: -; len: 15; v_gene: TRBV9; j_gene: TRBJ2-7; CDR3nt: TGTGCCAGCAGCGACCCGGGATCTGGGTCCTACGAGCAGTACTTC; CDR3aa: CASSDPGSGSYEQYF
abundance: -; d_gene: TRBD2; len: 16; v_gene: TRBV7-9; j_gene: TRBJ2-2; CDR3nt: TGTGCCAGCAGCTTTGGACTAGCGGGGATCACCGGGGAGCTGTTTTTT; CDR3aa: CASSFGLAGITGELFF
abundance: -; d_gene: TRBD1; len: 15; v_gene: TRBV24-1; j_gene: TRBJ2-1; CDR3nt: TGTGCCACCAGTGAACCAGGACAGGGAGGCGATGAGCAGTTCTTC; CDR3aa: CATSEPGQGGDEQFF
abundance: -; d_gene: TRBD1; len: 15; v_gene: TRBV7-3; j_gene: TRBJ2-7; CDR3nt: TGTGCCAGCAGCCCGACAGGGGCCGGGGGATACGAGCAGTACTTC; CDR3aa: CASSPTGAGGYEQYF
abundance: -; d_gene: -; len: 12; v_gene: TRBV5-6; j_gene: TRBJ1-2; CDR3nt: TGTGCCAGCAGCTCAGAATTATATGGCTACACCTTC; CDR3aa: CASSSELYGYTF